What follows is one TCR beta chain and its context. Its antigen is not known. This record belongs to a study of CD8+CD57+ T cells in acquired aplastic anemia. Study information: Sorted cells (CD4+ and CD8+) yielded DNA amounts that averaged 3.2 ug. Some 9.9 million reads, on average, were obtained for CD4+ cells from healthy donors. Study-wide results and caveats: A significant difference in CD8+ Simpson's diversity between patients and controls was not found. It was found that twenty-nine CD8+ CDR3 sequences were shared between patients and controls.

Looked up from germline, CDR1 is SGHKS and CDR2 is YYEKEE (reference sequence). This CDR3 is 16 amino acids long. The germline V and J ends were trimmed by 3 bases and 1 base, with 14 bases remaining between them. Genomic DNA, the template, was used for profiling of the TCR beta VDJ and CDR3. TCRdb re-called the reads with MiXCR, one entry per CDR3 protein. The sample has 180,000 or so distinct CDR3 sequences, less than 55% seen once. The sequenced sample consisted of sorted CD4+, CD8+, or CD8+CD57+ T cells (not recorded which) from PBMCs. The chain carries TRBV5-5 and TRBJ1-3, with D perhaps matching TRBD1 (6 bases). This clonotype was obtained from a human donor in good health. In nucleotides, the CDR3 is TGTGCCAGCAGCTACAATACCGGACAGTCTGGAAACACCATATATTTT. It specifies CASSYNTGQSGNTIYF.